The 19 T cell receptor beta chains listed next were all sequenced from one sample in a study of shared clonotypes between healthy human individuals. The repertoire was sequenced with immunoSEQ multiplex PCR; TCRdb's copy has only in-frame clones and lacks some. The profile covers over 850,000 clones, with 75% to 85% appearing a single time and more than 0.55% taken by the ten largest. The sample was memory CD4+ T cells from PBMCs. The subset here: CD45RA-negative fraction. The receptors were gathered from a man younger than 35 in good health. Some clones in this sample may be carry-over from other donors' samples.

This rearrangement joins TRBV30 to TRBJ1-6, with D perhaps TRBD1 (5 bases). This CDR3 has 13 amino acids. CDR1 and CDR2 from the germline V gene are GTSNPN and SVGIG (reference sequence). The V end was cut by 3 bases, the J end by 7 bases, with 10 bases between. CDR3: CAWRGTVNSPLHF. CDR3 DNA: TGTGCCTGGAGGGGGACGGTAAATTCACCCCTCCACTTT.

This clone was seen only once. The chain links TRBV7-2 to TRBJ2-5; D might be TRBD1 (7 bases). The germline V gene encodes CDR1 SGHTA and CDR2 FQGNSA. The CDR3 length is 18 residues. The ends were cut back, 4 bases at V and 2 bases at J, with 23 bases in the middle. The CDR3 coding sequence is TGTGCCAGCAGCTCCCCCTTCGGGGGACAGCTCCTTCAAGAGACCCAGTACTTC. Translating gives CASSSPFGGQLLQETQYF. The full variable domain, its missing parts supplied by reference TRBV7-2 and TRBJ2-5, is GAGVSQSPSNKVTEKGKDVELRCDPISGHTALYWYRQSLGQGLEFLIYFQGNSAPDKSGLPSDRFSAERTGGSVSTLTIQRTQQEDSAVYLCASSSPFGGQLLQETQYFGPGTRLLVL.

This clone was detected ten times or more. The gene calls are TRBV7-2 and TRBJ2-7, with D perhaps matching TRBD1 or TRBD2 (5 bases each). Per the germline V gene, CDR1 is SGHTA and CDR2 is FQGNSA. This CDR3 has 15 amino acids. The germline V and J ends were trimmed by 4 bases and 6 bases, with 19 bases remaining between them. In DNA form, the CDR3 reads TGTGCCAGCAGCTCTTATCAGGGAGAGGGGATCGAGCAGTACTTC. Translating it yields CASSSYQGEGIEQYF. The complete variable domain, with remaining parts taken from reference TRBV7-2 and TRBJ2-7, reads GAGVSQSPSNKVTEKGKDVELRCDPISGHTALYWYRQSLGQGLEFLIYFQGNSAPDKSGLPSDRFSAERTGGSVSTLTIQRTQQEDSAVYLCASSSYQGEGIEQYFGPGTRLTVT.

The CDR3 loop reads CASSPTRRREGVLYEQYF. CDR3 coding DNA: TGTGCCAGCAGCCCCACCCGGAGGCGGGAGGGGGTATTATACGAGCAGTACTTC. The chain links TRBV11-2 to TRBJ2-7; TRBD2 matches 9 bases. The CDR3 contains 18 residues. V dropped 5 bases and J dropped 4; count of bases not matched to a gene: 18. Germline CDR1 reads SGHAT; CDR2 reads FQNNGV.

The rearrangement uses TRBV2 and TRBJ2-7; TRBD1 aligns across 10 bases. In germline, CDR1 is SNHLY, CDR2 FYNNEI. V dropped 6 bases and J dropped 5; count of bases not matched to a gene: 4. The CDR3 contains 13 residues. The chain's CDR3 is CASRGDRGNEQYF. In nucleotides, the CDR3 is TGTGCCAGCAGAGGGGACAGGGGTAACGAGCAGTACTTC.

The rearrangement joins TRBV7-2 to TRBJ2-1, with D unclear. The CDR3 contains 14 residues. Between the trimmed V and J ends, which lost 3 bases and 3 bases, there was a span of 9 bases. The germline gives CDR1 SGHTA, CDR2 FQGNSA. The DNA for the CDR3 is TGTGCCAGCAGCTTTGGGCTGCTCTACAATGAGCAGTTCTTC. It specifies CASSFGLLYNEQFF. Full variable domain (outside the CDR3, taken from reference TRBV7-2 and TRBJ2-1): GAGVSQSPSNKVTEKGKDVELRCDPISGHTALYWYRQSLGQGLEFLIYFQGNSAPDKSGLPSDRFSAERTGGSVSTLTIQRTQQEDSAVYLCASSFGLLYNEQFFGPGTRLTVL.

This chain's CDR3 is CASSPNRARRDTNEKLFF. As DNA, the CDR3 is TGTGCCAGCTCACCAAACCGGGCCCGGAGAGATACGAATGAAAAACTGTTTTTT. The chain recombines TRBV18 with TRBJ1-4; D ambiguous. Germline V gives CDR1 KGHSH, CDR2 LQKENI. CDR3 length: 18 residues. Trimming removed 2 bases from V and 5 bases from J, with 21 bases in between.

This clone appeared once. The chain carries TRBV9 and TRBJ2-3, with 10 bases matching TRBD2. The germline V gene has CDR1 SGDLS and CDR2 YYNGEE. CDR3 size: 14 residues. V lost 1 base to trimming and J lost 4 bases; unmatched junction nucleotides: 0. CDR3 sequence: CASSVLAGADTQYF. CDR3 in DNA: TGTGCCAGCAGCGTACTAGCGGGAGCAGATACGCAGTATTTT.

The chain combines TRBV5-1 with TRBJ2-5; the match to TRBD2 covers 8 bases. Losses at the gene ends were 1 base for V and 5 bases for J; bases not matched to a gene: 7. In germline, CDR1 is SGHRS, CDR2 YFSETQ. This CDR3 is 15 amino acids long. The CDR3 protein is CASSLPAGGWETQYF. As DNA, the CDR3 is TGCGCCAGCAGCTTGCCGGCGGGAGGATGGGAGACCCAGTACTTC.

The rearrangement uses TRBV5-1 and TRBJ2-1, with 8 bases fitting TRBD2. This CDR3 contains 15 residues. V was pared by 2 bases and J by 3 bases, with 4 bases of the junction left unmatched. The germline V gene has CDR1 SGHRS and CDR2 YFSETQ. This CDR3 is CASSFLGTSYNEQFF. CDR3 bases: TGCGCCAGCAGCTTCCTGGGGACTAGCTACAATGAGCAGTTCTTC.

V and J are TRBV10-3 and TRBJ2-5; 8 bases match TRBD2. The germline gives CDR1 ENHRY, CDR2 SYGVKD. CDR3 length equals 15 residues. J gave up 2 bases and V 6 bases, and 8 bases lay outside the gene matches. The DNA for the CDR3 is TGTGCCATCAGAGCCGGGGGGGGCGCGCAAGAGACCCAGTACTTC. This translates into CAIRAGGGAQETQYF.

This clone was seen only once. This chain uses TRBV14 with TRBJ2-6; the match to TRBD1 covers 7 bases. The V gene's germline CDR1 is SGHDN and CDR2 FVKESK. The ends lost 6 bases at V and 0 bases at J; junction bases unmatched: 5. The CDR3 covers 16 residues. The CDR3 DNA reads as TGTGCCAGCAGTAGGACAGGACTCTCTGGGGCCAACGTCCTGACTTTC. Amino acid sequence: CASSRTGLSGANVLTF.

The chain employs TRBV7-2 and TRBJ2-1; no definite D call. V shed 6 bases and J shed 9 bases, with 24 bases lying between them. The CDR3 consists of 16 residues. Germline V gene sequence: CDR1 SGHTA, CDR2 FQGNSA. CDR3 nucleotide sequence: TGTGCCAGCAGTTTCCACCCCATGAAGGGCAGCAGTGAGCAGTTCTTC. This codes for CASSFHPMKGSSEQFF.

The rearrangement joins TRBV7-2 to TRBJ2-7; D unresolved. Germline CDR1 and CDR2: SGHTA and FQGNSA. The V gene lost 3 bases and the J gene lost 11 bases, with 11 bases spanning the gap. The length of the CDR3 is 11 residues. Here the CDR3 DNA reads TGTGCCAGCAGCTTCTCTGGGGATAAGTACTTC. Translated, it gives CASSFSGDKYF.

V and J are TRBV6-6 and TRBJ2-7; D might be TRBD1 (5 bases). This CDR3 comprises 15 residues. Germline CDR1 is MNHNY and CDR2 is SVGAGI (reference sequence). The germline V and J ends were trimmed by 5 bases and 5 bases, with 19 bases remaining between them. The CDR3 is CASSLPGQGIDEQYF. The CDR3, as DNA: TGTGCCAGCAGTCTTCCCGGGCAGGGCATCGACGAGCAGTACTTC.

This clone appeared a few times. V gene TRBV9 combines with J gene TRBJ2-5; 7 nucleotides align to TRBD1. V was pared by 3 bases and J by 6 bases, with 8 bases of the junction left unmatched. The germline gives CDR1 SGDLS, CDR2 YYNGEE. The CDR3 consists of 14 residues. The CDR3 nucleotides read TGTGCCAGCAGCGCTGGCACAGGGGAACAGACCCAGTACTTC. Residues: CASSAGTGEQTQYF.

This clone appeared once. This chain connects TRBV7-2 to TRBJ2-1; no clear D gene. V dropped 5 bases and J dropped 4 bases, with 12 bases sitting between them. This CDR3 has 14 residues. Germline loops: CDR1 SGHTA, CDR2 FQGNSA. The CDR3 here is CASSASTPYNEQFF. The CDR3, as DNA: TGTGCCAGCAGCGCCTCTACACCTTACAATGAGCAGTTCTTC.

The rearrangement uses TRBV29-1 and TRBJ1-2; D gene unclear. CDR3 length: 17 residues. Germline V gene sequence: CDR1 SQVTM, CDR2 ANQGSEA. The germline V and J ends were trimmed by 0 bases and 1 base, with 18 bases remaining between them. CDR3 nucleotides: TGCAGCGTTGAAGATCGATACTCCGGGGAGGGTAACTATGGCTACACCTTC. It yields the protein CSVEDRYSGEGNYGYTF.

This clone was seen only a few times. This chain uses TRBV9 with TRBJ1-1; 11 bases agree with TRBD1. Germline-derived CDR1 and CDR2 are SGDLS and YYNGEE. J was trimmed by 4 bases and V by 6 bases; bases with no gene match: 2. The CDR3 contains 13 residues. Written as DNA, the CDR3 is TGTGCCAGCATGGGACAGGGGGGCACTGAAGCTTTCTTT. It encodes CASMGQGGTEAFF.